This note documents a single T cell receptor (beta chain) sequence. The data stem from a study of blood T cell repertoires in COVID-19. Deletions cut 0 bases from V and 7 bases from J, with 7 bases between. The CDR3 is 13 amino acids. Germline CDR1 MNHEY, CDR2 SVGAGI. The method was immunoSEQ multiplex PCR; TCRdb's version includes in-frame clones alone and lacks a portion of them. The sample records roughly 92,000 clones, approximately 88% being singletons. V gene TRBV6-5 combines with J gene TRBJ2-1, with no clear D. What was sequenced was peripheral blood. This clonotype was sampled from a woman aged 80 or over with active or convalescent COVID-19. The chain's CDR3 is CASSYSAANEQFF. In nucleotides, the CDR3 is TGTGCCAGCAGTTACTCGGCCGCTAATGAGCAGTTCTTC.